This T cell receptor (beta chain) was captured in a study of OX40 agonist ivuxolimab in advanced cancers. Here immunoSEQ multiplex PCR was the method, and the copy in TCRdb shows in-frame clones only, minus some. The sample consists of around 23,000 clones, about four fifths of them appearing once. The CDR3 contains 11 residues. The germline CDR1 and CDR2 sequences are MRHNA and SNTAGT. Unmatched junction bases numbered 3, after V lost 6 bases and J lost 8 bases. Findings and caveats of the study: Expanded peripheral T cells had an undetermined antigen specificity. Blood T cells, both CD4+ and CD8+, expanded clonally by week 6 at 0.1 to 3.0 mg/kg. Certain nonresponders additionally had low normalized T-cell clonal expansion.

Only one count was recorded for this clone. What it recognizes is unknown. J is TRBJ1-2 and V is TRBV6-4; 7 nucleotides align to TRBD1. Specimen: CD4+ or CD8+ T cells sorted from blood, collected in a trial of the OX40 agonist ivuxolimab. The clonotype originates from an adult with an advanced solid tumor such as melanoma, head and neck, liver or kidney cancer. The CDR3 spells CASRGTDGYTF. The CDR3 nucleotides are TGTGCCAGCAGGGGGACAGACGGCTACACCTTC.